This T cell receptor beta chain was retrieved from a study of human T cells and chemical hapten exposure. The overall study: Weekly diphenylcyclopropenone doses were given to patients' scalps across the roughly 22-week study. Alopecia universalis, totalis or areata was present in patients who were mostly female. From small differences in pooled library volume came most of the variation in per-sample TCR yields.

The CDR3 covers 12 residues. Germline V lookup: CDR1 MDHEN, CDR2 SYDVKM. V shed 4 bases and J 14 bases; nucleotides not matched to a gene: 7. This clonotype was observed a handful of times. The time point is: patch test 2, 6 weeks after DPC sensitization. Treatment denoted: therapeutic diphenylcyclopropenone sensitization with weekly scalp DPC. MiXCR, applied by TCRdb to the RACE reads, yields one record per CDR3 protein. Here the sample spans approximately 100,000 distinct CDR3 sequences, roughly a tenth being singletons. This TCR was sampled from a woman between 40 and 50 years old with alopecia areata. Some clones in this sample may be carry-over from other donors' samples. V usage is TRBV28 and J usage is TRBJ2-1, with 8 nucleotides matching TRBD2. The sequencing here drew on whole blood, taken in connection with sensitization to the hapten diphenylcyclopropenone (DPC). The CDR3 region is CASSSGAGEKFF. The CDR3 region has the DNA TGTGCCAGCAGTTCGGGAGCGGGGGAGAAGTTCTTC.